This T cell receptor beta chain is from a study of Ad26.COV2.S vaccination and SARS-CoV-2 variants. Turning to the study itself: The trial was COV1001 and the donor's arm was Ad26.COV2.S.

Treatment: around 19 received Ad26.COV2.S at low or high dose, single or two shots; about 5 received placebo; per-sample allocation not given. The samples were gathered on day 63 after the first injection of vaccine or placebo. CDR3 length equals 14 residues. V gave up 4 bases and J gave up 5 bases, with 18 bases separating them. Germline V CDR1 and CDR2: SQVTM, ANQGSEA. General study findings and limits: Following vaccination, spike-specific CD8+ and CD4+ T cell responses reportedly exhibited substantial breadth. Placebo recipients trailed vaccine recipients in spike-specific TCR breadth.

Profiling relied on immunoSEQ multiplex PCR, and the TCRdb table lists in-frame clones only, not all of them. The data hold fewer than 500,000 clones, with roughly 89% observed a single time. This clone was counted many times. Its antigen is undetermined. The sequence was collected from a person aged 18-65 years who received the Ad26.COV2.S COVID-19 vaccine or a placebo. The V gene is TRBV29-1, the J gene TRBJ2-7, with D perhaps matching TRBD1 (5 bases). The sample was peripheral blood, taken in a trial of Ad26.COV2.S vaccine versus placebo. As DNA, the CDR3 is TGCAGCGTTGTAATCCAGGGTACATTGAACGAGCAGTACTTC. Amino acids: CSVVIQGTLNEQYF.